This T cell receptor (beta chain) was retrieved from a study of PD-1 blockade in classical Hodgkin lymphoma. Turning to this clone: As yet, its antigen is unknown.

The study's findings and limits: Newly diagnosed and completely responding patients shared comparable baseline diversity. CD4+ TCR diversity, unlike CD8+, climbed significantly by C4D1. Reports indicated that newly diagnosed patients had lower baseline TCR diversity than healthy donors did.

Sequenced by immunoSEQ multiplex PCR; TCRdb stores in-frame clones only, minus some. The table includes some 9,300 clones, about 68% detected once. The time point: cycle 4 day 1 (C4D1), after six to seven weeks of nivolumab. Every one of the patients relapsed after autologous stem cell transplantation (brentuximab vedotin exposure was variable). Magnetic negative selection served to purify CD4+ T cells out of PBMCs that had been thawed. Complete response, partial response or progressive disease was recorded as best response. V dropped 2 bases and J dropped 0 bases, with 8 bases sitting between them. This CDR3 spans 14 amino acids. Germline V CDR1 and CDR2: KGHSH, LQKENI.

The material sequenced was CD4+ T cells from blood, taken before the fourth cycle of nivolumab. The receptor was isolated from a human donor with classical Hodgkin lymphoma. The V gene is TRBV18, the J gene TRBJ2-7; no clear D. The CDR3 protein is CASSPTPSSYEQYV. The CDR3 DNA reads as TGTGCCAGCTCACCAACCCCTAGCTCCTACGAGCAGTACGTC.